This T cell receptor (beta chain) is from a study of blood T cell repertoires in COVID-19 (dated by TCRdb to 2018 to 2021). Context from the whole study: Samples covering the acute and convalescent phases of COVID-19 were provided by collaborators in the United States, Italy and Spain. The material from the prospective study consisted of cDNA or gDNA derived from T cells, B-cell-depleted T cells, or PBMCs. Subjects who had been exposed to COVID-19, were actively infected with it, or had recovered from it provided the deeply sampled blood TCRbeta repertoires that made up the dataset. A freely available public database, intended as a resource for researchers studying the immune response to SARS-CoV-2, is where the repertoires were released. The samples were drawn from two sources: the first 160 participants of the ongoing ImmuneRACE study, and 950 to 1,500 subjects contributed by 6 global collaborators. The sample metadata nearly always contained a de-identified subject ID, COVID-19 status, age in years and sex. Where available, HLA class I and class II types were obtained from metadata supplied by the sample provider rather than from assay-based typing. Study-wide findings and limitations: The amount of clinical and demographic metadata varied by source and participant and was provided uncurated.

TCRbeta CDR3 regions were amplified from genomic DNA by means of the immunoSEQ Assay, a bias-controlled multiplex PCR. Regarding the original processing steps: Within the assay, amplification of reference gene primers was used to estimate how many nucleated cells each sample contained. Sequence reads were collapsed and filtered to measure the absolute abundance of every unique TCRbeta CDR3 rearrangement. For each sample, productive Simpson clonality was calculated as the square root of Simpson's diversity index across productive rearrangements. Drawn from immuneACCESS, this table holds only the in-frame rearrangements with V and J called that TCRdb kept. Clones are partly lost; checked studies trace under half to an unresolved V gene and leave the rest unexplained. That table furnishes V, J and clone size, whereas the DNA furnished D and trimming. Counted in this sample were 140,000 to 150,000 clones; 75% to 85% of them appeared once. The ten largest clones represent roughly 8% of the sample.

The CDR3 has 11 amino acids, counting the end cysteine and phenylalanine. The retained sequence is limited to the CDR3, 33 bases, with the frame set at the first base. Relative to germline, V is 7 bases shorter and J is 6 bases shorter, with 9 bases between their ends. The germline V gene sets CDR1 to SNHLY and CDR2 to FYNNEI. Each collaborating institution followed its own protocols to collect whole blood in K2EDTA tubes. Collaborator samples were shipped for TCRbeta analysis as frozen whole blood, isolated PBMCs, or DNA extracted from either sample type. With regard to this clone: The antigen it binds to is not known. Nothing much larger sits one base from this clone, and base qualities are not available.

This receptor was obtained from a human donor with acute or convalescent COVID-19. The donor label of this sample is uncertain. The sequencing input was peripheral blood. This chain joins TRBV2 to TRBJ1-1; TRBD1 could be the D gene, as 5 bases match. The CDR3 loop reads CASNPGSEAFF. DNA sequence: TGTGCCAGCAATCCAGGGTCTGAAGCTTTCTTT.